The present T cell receptor (beta chain) was sequenced within a study of T cell changes during pregnancy in multiple sclerosis. Profiled with immunoSEQ multiplex PCR; TCRdb holds only in-frame clones, not every one. The table lists around 64,000 clones, about 94% of them singletons, with about 2.5% in the top ten. CDR1 is MDHEN and CDR2 is SYDVKM in the germline V gene. V gave up 6 bases and J gave up 2 bases, with 25 bases separating them. The CDR3 totals 18 residues. The rearrangement joins TRBV28 to TRBJ1-2; TRBD1 might be the D (6 bases). The TCR originated in a female donor with multiple sclerosis, enrolled in a pregnancy study. This sample comprised CD8+ T cells from peripheral blood mononuclear cells, obtained in the third trimester of pregnancy. The CDR3 reads CASSQIARQASKNYGYTF. CDR3 coding DNA: TGTGCCAGCAGCCAGATAGCGCGACAGGCCTCTAAAAACTATGGCTACACCTTC.